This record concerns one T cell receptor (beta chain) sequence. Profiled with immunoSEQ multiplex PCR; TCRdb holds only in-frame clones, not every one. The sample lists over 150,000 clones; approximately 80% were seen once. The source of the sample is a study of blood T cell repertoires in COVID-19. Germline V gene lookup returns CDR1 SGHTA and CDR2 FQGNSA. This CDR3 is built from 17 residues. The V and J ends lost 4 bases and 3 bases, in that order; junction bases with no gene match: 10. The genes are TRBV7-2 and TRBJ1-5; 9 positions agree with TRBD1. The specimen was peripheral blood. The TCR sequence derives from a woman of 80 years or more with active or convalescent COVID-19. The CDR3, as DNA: TGTGCCAGCAGCTCGCCTCCCGGGACAGGGCCCAATCAGCCCCAGCATTTT. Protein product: CASSSPPGTGPNQPQHF.